Reported below is one TCR beta chain. Its target is unknown. CDR1 is SNHLY, CDR2 FYNNEI, per germline. The CDR3 covers 14 residues. Between the trimmed V and J ends, which lost 5 bases and 3 bases, there was a span of 11 bases. At least two post-ART and at least one pre-ART PBMC sample were available for each donor. The sample originates from a study of long-term antiretroviral therapy in people with HIV. Findings of the study overall: Repertoires with HIV possessed tighter CDR3 length spans than those of controls. Clones expanded before ART dominated the repertoire at all time points. In samples taken after ART, diversity increased but remained below transplant donor control levels.

Assay version v3.0 of immunoSEQ was used, and it was run at survey level. Clones were read by immunoSEQ multiplex PCR, and TCRdb kept only the in-frame ones, dropping some. The table includes tens of thousands of clones, 85% detected once. The sequence was collected from a man aged 40-49 years with HIV. The specimen was unsorted PBMCs, collected roughly 4.8 years after starting antiretroviral therapy. The rearrangement joins TRBV2 to TRBJ1-5; D is unresolved. The CDR3: CASSLQVSNQPQHF. DNA of the CDR3: TGTGCCAGCAGTCTTCAGGTATCCAATCAGCCCCAGCATTTT.